This T cell receptor (beta chain) was sequenced during a study of graft-versus-host responses after intestinal transplantation. In the study overall: Recipients underwent multivisceral, liver-intestinal, or isolated intestinal transplants.

The CDR3 runs to 15 residues. Deletions cut 2 bases from V and 0 bases from J, with 10 bases between. CDR1 is SEHNR, CDR2 FQNEAQ, per germline (reference sequence). General study points: GvH clone levels peaked in circulation, and this peak was associated with early post-transplant HvG declines. GvH clones were found in recipient marrow; some appeared first in ileum or blood. The presence of high graft-versus-host to host-versus-graft clonal ratios in allografts characterized patients with graft-donor T cell macrochimerism.

Comments on this clone: Its antigen is unidentified.

Intraepithelial and lamina propria lymphocytes were released after the graft tissue was processed. Clones were sequenced by immunoSEQ multiplex PCR, and TCRdb holds only the in-frame ones, with some missing. The sample holds around 23,000 clones, 70% to 80% seen once. Sequenced material: ileum tissue, taken 12 days after intestinal transplant. This rearrangement joins TRBV7-9 to TRBJ1-1; no definite D call. This sequence was found in a human patient who received an intestinal transplant, so some T cells may come from the graft donor. The CDR3 sequence is CASSLHSSMNTEAFF. The CDR3 nucleotides read TGTGCCAGCAGCTTACACAGCAGCATGAACACTGAAGCTTTCTTT.